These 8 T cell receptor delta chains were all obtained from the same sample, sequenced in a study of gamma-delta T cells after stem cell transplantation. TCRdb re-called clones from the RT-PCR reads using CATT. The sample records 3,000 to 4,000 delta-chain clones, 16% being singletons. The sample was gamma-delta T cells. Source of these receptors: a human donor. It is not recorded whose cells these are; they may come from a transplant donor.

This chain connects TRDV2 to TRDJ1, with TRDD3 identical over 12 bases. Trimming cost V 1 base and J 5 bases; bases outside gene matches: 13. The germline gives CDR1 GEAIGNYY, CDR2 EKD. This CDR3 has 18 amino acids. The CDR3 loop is CACDTILGDTHPLDKLIF. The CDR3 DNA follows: TGTGCCTGTGACACGATACTGGGGGATACACACCCATTGGATAAACTCATCTTT.

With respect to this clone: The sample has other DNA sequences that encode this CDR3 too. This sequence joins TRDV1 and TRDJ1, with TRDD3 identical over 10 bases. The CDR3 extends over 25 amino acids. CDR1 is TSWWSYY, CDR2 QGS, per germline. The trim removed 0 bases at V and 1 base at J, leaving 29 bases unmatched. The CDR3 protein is CALGELVLGNYVGDTPPTFTDKLIF. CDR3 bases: TGTGCTCTTGGGGAACTAGTCTTGGGAAACTACGTGGGGGATACACCCCCCACCTTCACCGATAAACTCATCTTT.

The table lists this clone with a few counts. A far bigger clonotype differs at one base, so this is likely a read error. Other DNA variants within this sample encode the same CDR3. In DNA form, the CDR3 reads TGTGCCTGTGACGCAATTCTGGGGGATCAGGAAAACACCGATAAGCTCATCTTT. Translated: CACDAILGDQENTDKLIF. The chain links TRDV2 to TRDJ1; 9 bases agree with TRDD3. Germline values: CDR1 GEAIGNYY, CDR2 EKD. The CDR3 runs 18 residues.

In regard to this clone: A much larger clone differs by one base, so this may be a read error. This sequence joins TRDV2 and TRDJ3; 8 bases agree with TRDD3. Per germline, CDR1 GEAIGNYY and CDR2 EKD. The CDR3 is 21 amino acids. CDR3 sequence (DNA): TGTGCCTGTGACACGGCAAGTACTGGGGGTCTTGTCTCCTGGGACACCCAACAGATGTTTTTC. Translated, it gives CACDTASTGGLVSWDTQQMFF.

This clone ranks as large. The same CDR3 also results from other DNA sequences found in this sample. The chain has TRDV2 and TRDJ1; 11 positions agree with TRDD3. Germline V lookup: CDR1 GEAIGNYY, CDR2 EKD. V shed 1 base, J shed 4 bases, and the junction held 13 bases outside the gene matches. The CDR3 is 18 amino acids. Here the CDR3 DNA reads TGTGCCTGTGACACTGTGCTGGGGGATACAAGGCAGAGCGATAAACTCATCTTT. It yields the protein CACDTVLGDTRQSDKLIF.

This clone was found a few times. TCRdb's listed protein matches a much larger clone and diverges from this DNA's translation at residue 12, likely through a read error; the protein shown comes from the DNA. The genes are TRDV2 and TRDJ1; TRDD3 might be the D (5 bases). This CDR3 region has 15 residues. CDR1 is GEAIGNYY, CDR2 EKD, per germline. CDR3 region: CACDTVVGNTDNLIF. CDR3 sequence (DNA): TGTGCCTGTGACACCGTTGTGGGGAACACCGATAACCTCATCTTT.

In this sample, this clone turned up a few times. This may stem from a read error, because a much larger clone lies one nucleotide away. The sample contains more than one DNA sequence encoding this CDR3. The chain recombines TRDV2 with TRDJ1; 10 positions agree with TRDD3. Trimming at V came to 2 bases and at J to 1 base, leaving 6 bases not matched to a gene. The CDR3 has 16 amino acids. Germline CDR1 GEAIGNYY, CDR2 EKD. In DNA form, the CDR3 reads TGTGCCTGTGACAGACTGGGGGATTCAGCCACCGATAAACTCATCTTT. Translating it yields CACDRLGDSATDKLIF.

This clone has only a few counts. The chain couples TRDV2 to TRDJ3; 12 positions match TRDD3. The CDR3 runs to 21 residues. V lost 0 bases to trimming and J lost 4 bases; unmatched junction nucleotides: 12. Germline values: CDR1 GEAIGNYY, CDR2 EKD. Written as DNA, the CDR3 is TGTGCCTGTGACACCGGCGGCCTGGGGGATACGCGACGATGGGACACCCGACAGATGTTTTTC. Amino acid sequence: CACDTGGLGDTRRWDTRQMFF.